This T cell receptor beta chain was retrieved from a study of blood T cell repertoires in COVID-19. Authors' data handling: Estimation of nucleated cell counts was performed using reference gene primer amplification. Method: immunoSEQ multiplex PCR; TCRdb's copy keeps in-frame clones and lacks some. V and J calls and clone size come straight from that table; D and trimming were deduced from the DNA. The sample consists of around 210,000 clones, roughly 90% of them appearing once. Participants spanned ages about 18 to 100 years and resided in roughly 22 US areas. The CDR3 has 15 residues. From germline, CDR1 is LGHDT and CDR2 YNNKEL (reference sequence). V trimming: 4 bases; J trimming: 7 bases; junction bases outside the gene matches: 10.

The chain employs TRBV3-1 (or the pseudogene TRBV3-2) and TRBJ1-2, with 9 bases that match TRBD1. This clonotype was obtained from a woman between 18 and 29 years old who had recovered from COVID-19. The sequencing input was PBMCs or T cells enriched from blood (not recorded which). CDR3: CASSRTGVIQRGYTF. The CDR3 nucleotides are TGTGCCAGCAGCCGGACAGGGGTCATCCAGCGTGGCTACACCTTC.